This T cell receptor beta chain came from a study of T cells in Graves' hyperthyroidism and ophthalmopathy. There were TCR beta CDR3 regions amplified from RNA transcripts. Initially, a first-round RT-PCR of the TCR CDR3 employed the HTBI primer set. TCRdb analysed the multiplex PCR reads with MiXCR anew, one entry per CDR3 protein. The sample carries about 350,000 distinct CDR3 sequences, around 14% recorded once. Points from the study as a whole: Most expanded thyroid clonotypes above 0.001 also appeared in blood.

Turning to this clonotype: What it recognizes is unknown.

An absence of ophthalmopathy progression within 18 months meant stable Graves' hyperthyroidism. These patients, aged 18 to 65, had recently diagnosed hyperthyroidism lasting under 2 months. Every diagnosis used clinical symptoms, serum thyroxine and TRAb, thyroid ultrasound and orbital computed tomography. The CDR3 spans 14 residues. In germline, CDR1 is SQVTM, CDR2 ANQGSEA. This rearrangement joins TRBV29-1 to TRBJ1-1, with TRBD1 matching over 7 bases. The source of this sequence is a woman aged 25 to 45 with Graves' hyperthyroidism. The specimen was blood. CDR3 DNA: TGCATCACGGAGTCCCAGGGGGTGGGGACTGAAGCTTTCTTT. It yields the protein CITESQGVGTEAFF.